The 17 T cell receptor beta chains given below trace back to one sample, sequenced in a study of blood T cell repertoires in COVID-19. Profiling relied on immunoSEQ multiplex PCR, and the TCRdb table lists in-frame clones only, not all of them. Of more than 250,000 clones in the sample, about 85% are singletons; the top ten hold less than 6%. The sample was PBMCs or T cells enriched from blood (not recorded which). The source of these receptors is a woman in her thirties who had recovered from COVID-19.

The chain couples TRBV2 to TRBJ1-2; TRBD1 agrees at 9 bases. After removal of 0 bases from V and 13 bases from J, the junction contained 0 bases not matched to a gene. CDR1 and CDR2 (germline): SNHLY, FYNNEI. The length of the CDR3 is 11 residues. The CDR3 region is CASSEATGGTF. The CDR3 bases are TGTGCCAGCAGTGAAGCGACAGGGGGCACCTTC.

This chain links TRBV5-5 with TRBJ1-1; D uncertain. Germline-derived CDR1 and CDR2 are SGHKS and YYEKEE (reference sequence). Deletions cut 4 bases from V and 6 bases from J, with 22 bases between. CDR3 length equals 16 residues. CDR3 nucleotide sequence: TGTGCCAGCAGCCGAACATTCGACACCGATAATCCTGAAGCTTTCTTT. Amino acids: CASSRTFDTDNPEAFF.

The rearrangement uses TRBV5-8 and TRBJ1-2, with 9 nucleotides matching TRBD1. Germline loops: CDR1 SGHTS, CDR2 YDEGEE. This CDR3 comprises 15 residues. With V trimmed by 0 bases and J by 7 bases, 7 bases remained unmatched. The CDR3 coding sequence is TGTGCCAGCAGCTTGGCGGGGGGACAGGGAGGTGGCTACACCTTC. As protein: CASSLAGGQGGGYTF.

The genes are TRBV5-1 and TRBJ2-2, with 11 bases lining up with TRBD1. There are 16 residues in the CDR3. Germline V lookup: CDR1 SGHRS, CDR2 YFSETQ. V was pared by 3 bases and J by 5 bases, with 6 bases of the junction left unmatched. The CDR3, as DNA: TGCGCCAGCAGCTCGTCCGGGACAGGGGGGACCGGGGAGCTGTTTTTT. Translating it yields CASSSSGTGGTGELFF. The full variable domain, with the rest looked up from reference TRBV5-1 and TRBJ2-2, is KAGVTQTPRYLIKTRGQQVTLSCSPISGHRSVSWYQQTPGQGLQFLFEYFSETQRNKGNFPGRFSGRQFSNSRSEMNVSTLELGDSALYLCASSSSGTGGTGELFFGEGSRLTVL.

A few counts support this clone. The chain uses TRBV27 and TRBJ1-3; D is possibly TRBD1 (5 bases). Trimming cost V 6 bases and J 0 bases, with 12 bases left between them. Germline V CDR1 and CDR2: MNHEY, SMNVEV (reference sequence). The CDR3 sequence is 15 residues long. The CDR3 nucleotides are TGTGCCAGCAGCCGCGGCGGGGGCTCTGGAAACACCATATATTTT. It yields the protein CASSRGGGSGNTIYF.

This chain connects TRBV6-5 to TRBJ2-7, with 7 bases fitting TRBD2. This CDR3 contains 15 residues. The V and J ends lost 0 bases and 0 bases, in that order; junction bases with no gene match: 2. The germline gives CDR1 MNHEY, CDR2 SVGAGI. The CDR3 DNA is TGTGCCAGCAGTTACTCGGGGGGGGGCTCCTACGAGCAGTACTTC. Residues: CASSYSGGGSYEQYF.

The rearrangement joins TRBV29-1 to TRBJ1-2, with TRBD1 identical over 9 bases. The CDR3 covers 14 residues. Germline V gene sequence: CDR1 SQVTM, CDR2 ANQGSEA. V shed 4 bases and J 2 bases; nucleotides not matched to a gene: 5. CDR3 DNA: TGCAGCGTTGTTGAGGGACAGGGAAACTATGGCTACACCTTC. Translation: CSVVEGQGNYGYTF.

The table lists this clone with a count of one. V gene TRBV7-8 combines with J gene TRBJ1-2, with TRBD1 identical over 9 bases. The CDR3 is 15 residues long. Germline-derived CDR1 and CDR2 are SGHVS and FQNEAQ. Germline trimming cut 5 bases from V and 5 bases from J; bases unmatched to any gene: 9. The CDR3 DNA sequence: TGTGCCAGCAGCCGAGACAGGGGGTCGAGGTATGGCTACACCTTC. Its translation is CASSRDRGSRYGYTF.

The rearrangement links TRBV19 to TRBJ2-2; 9 bases fit TRBD1. With 6 bases clipped from V and 4 bases from J, the junction kept 3 bases outside the gene matches. This CDR3 region has 14 residues. CDR1 is LNHDA and CDR2 is SQIVND in the germline V gene (reference sequence). This CDR3 is CASRMTGGTGELFF. The CDR3 DNA follows: TGTGCCAGTAGGATGACAGGGGGCACCGGGGAGCTGTTTTTT.

The V call is TRBV6-2 or TRBV6-3, the J call TRBJ1-4; TRBD1 is a possible D gene (6 bases). Deletions cut 2 bases from V and 7 bases from J, with 14 bases between. Germline CDR1 MNHEY, CDR2 SVGEGT. The CDR3 is 15 amino acids. CDR3 sequence reads: CASSYGRGATEKLFF. In DNA, the CDR3 is TGTGCCAGCAGTTACGGTCGGGGGGCGACTGAAAAACTGTTTTTT.

This clone turned up a few times. The CDR3 is CAISQNTEAFF. CDR3 bases: TGTGCCATCAGCCAGAACACTGAAGCTTTCTTT. The chain recombines TRBV10-3 with TRBJ1-1, with D hard to call. The CDR3 spans 11 residues. V was cut by 6 bases and J by 1 base, with 3 bases left in between. Germline lookup yields CDR1 ENHRY and CDR2 SYGVKD.

The rearrangement joins TRBV29-1 to TRBJ1-1, with 7 bases lining up with TRBD1. The CDR3 extends over 13 amino acids. In germline, CDR1 is SQVTM, CDR2 ANQGSEA. The V and J ends lost 6 bases and 2 bases, in that order; junction bases with no gene match: 6. The CDR3: CSVTDRVNTEAFF. The CDR3 DNA reads as TGCAGCGTAACCGACAGGGTCAACACTGAAGCTTTCTTT.

This clone was counted a few times. The chain uses TRBV10-1 and TRBJ1-1, with D hard to call. The CDR3 is 20 amino acids. V was pared by 0 bases and J by 0 bases, with 23 bases between. Germline assignment: CDR1 WNHNN and CDR2 SYGVQD (reference sequence). CDR3 sequence: CASSESKGSGIEKLNTEAFF. CDR3 coding DNA: TGCGCCAGCAGTGAGTCGAAGGGTAGCGGGATCGAGAAACTGAACACTGAAGCTTTCTTT.

The J gene is TRBJ1-1, the V gene TRBV5-1; D is undetermined. In germline, CDR1 is SGHRS, CDR2 YFSETQ. The CDR3 runs 14 residues. V was shortened by 4 bases and J by 1 base, with 11 bases between the two germline ends. In DNA, the CDR3 is TGCGCCAGCAGCCCCTCCGCAGGGAACACTGAAGCTTTCTTT. As protein: CASSPSAGNTEAFF.

The J gene is TRBJ1-5, the V gene TRBV19; 7 bases match TRBD1. The length of the CDR3 is 12 residues. The junction had 8 bases not matched to a gene; V was cut back by 7 bases and J by 11 bases. Germline CDR1 is LNHDA and CDR2 is SQIVND (reference sequence). The CDR3 loop reads CASTGQSHAQHF. Here the CDR3 DNA reads TGTGCCAGTACGGGACAGTCGCATGCCCAGCATTTT.

The rearrangement links TRBV7-2 to TRBJ1-1; D gene uncertain. This CDR3 has 15 amino acids. V dropped 5 bases and J dropped 3 bases, with 16 bases sitting between them. From germline, CDR1 is SGHTA and CDR2 FQGNSA. CDR3 amino acids: CASSTGRLGDTEAFF. The CDR3 region has the DNA TGTGCCAGCAGCACGGGGAGGCTAGGAGACACTGAAGCTTTCTTT.

This clone has a single count. The J gene is TRBJ2-7, the V gene TRBV6-5; TRBD1 aligns across 9 bases. The germline V gene has CDR1 MNHEY and CDR2 SVGAGI. This CDR3 comprises 15 residues. Trimming removed 5 bases from V and 2 bases from J; junction bases left unmatched: 7. CDR3 in amino acids: CASSTLQGAAYEQYF. CDR3 in DNA: TGTGCCAGCAGTACCCTACAGGGGGCCGCCTACGAGCAGTACTTC.